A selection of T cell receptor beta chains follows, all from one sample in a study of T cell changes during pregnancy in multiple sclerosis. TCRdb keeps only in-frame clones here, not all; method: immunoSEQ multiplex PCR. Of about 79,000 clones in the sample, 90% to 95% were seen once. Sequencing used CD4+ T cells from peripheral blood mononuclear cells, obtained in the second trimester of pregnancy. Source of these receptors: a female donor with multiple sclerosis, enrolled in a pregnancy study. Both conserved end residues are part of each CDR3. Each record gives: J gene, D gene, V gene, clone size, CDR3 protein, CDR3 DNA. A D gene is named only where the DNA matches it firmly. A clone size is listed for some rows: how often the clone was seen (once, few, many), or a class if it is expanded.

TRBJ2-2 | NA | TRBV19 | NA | CASSPTEGKVTGELFF | TGTGCCAGTAGTCCTACGGAGGGAAAGGTCACCGGGGAGCTGTTTTTT
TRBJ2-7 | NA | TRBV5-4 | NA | CASSRDLYEQYF | TGTGCCAGCAGCCGAGATCTATACGAGCAGTACTTC
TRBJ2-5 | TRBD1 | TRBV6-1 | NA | CASRRTGQETQYF | TGTGCCAGCAGAAGGACAGGTCAAGAGACCCAGTACTTC
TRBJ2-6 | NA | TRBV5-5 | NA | CASSLEAWGTISGANVLTF | TGTGCCAGCAGCCTGGAGGCTTGGGGGACAATCTCTGGGGCCAACGTCCTGACTTTC
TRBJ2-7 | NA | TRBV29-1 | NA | CSVEADSSYEQYF | TGCAGCGTTGAGGCGGACAGTTCCTACGAGCAGTACTTC
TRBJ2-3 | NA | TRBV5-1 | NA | CASSLRGLGTDTQYF | TGCGCCAGCAGCTTAAGGGGTCTCGGCACAGATACGCAGTATTTT
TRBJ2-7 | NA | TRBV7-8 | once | CASSLAATLDLLGSGVSYEQYF | TGTGCCAGCAGCTTAGCCGCTACTCTTGACCTGCTAGGTAGTGGCGTCTCCTACGAGCAGTACTTC
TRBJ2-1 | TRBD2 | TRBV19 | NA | CASSLREGYNEQFF | TGTGCCAGTAGTTTGCGGGAGGGATACAATGAGCAGTTCTTC
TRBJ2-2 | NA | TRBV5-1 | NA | CASSFANTGELFF | TGCGCCAGCAGCTTCGCGAACACCGGGGAGCTGTTTTTT
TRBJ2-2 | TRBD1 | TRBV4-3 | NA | CASSQKRTGGTGELFF | TGCGCCAGCAGCCAAAAGAGGACAGGGGGCACCGGGGAGCTGTTTTTT
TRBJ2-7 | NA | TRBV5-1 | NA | CASSLDFSRVNEQYF | TGCGCCAGCAGCTTGGATTTCTCGCGAGTGAACGAGCAGTACTTC
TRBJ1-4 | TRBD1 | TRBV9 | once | CASSYGQGGINEKLFF | TGTGCCAGCAGCTACGGACAGGGGGGAATTAATGAAAAACTGTTTTTT
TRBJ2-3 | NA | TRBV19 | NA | CASSMGEADTQYF | TGTGCCAGTAGTATGGGAGAAGCAGATACGCAGTATTTT
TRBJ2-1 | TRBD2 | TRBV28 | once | CASSPGLAGPQFF | TGTGCCAGCAGTCCGGGACTAGCGGGGCCTCAGTTCTTC
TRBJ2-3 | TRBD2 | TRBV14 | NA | CASSRSGGAGDTQYF | TGTGCCAGCAGCCGTAGCGGGGGGGCCGGAGATACGCAGTATTTT
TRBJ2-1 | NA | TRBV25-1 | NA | CASSEYIEQFF | TGTGCCAGCAGTGAATACATTGAGCAGTTCTTC
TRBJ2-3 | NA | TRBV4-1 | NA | CASSSQPTRFGDTQYF | TGCGCCAGCAGCTCCCAACCTACTAGGTTCGGGGATACGCAGTATTTT
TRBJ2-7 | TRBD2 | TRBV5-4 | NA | CASSQSLGGSSYEQYF | TGTGCCAGCAGCCAGAGCTTGGGGGGGTCCTCCTACGAGCAGTACTTC
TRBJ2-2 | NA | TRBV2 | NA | CASSTIPATGELFF | TGTGCCAGCAGCACTATCCCTGCCACCGGGGAGCTGTTTTTT
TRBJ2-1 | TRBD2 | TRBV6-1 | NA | CASSGGLAGVNEQFF | TGTGCCAGCAGCGGTGGACTAGCGGGGGTAAATGAGCAGTTCTTC
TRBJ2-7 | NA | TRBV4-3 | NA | CASSHGDKENSRSYEQYF | TGCGCCAGCAGCCACGGGGACAAGGAGAATTCTAGGTCCTACGAGCAGTACTTC
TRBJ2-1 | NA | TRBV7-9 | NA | CASSLAGVDNEQFF | TGTGCCAGCAGCTTAGCGGGAGTAGACAATGAGCAGTTCTTC
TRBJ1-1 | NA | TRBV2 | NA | CASSEDRSTEAFF | TGTGCCAGCAGCGAAGACAGGTCCACTGAAGCTTTCTTT
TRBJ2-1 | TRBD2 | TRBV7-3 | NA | CASSLVSSGVYNEQFF | TGTGCCAGCAGCTTAGTCAGTAGCGGGGTCTACAATGAGCAGTTCTTC
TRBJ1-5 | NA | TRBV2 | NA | CASKQQDSNQPQHF | TGTGCCAGCAAACAACAGGATTCTAATCAGCCCCAGCATTTT
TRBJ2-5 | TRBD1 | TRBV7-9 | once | CASSLMGQGEETQYF | TGTGCCAGCAGCTTAATGGGACAGGGTGAAGAGACCCAGTACTTC
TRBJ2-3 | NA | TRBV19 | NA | CASSTGRLLTDTQYF | TGTGCCAGTAGTACGGGAAGACTCCTCACAGATACGCAGTATTTT
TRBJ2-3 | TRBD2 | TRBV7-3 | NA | CASSSASGLAGPSSTDTQYF | TGTGCCAGCAGCTCAGCTTCTGGACTAGCGGGACCCTCCAGCACAGATACGCAGTATTTT
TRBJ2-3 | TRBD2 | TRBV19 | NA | CASSLRLAGTDTQYF | TGTGCCAGTAGTCTCAGACTAGCGGGTACAGATACGCAGTATTTT
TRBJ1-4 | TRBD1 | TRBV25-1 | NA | CASSEEGTGSKLFF | TGTGCCAGCAGTGAAGAGGGGACAGGGTCAAAACTGTTTTTT
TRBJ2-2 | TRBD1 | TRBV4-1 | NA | CASSQERTGGRNTGELFF | TGCGCCAGCAGCCAAGAGAGGACAGGGGGCAGGAACACCGGGGAGCTGTTTTTT
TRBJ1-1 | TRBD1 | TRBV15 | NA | CATSRGQENTEAFF | TGTGCCACCAGCAGGGGACAGGAGAACACTGAAGCTTTCTTT
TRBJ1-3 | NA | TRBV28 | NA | CASSLLGRGPSGNTIYF | TGTGCCAGCAGTTTATTAGGGAGGGGCCCCTCTGGAAACACCATATATTTT
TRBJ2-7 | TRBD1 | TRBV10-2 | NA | CASSPAGTASSYEQYF | TGCGCCAGCAGCCCCGCCGGGACAGCGAGCTCCTACGAGCAGTACTTC
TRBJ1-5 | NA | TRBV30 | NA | CAWTPAGVRSNQPQHF | TGTGCCTGGACCCCCGCGGGGGTTAGGAGCAATCAGCCCCAGCATTTT
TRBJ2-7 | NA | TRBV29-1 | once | CSAIGGSYEQYF | TGCAGCGCAATAGGGGGCTCCTACGAGCAGTACTTC
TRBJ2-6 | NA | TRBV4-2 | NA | CASSQVSSGANVLTF | TGTGCCAGCAGCCAAGTCAGCTCTGGGGCCAACGTCCTGACTTTC
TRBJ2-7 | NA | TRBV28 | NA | CADLGQLYEQYF | TGTGCCGACTTAGGACAGCTTTACGAGCAGTACTTC
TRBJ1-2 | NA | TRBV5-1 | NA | CASSLGPKQNYGYTF | TGCGCCAGCAGCTTGGGGCCCAAACAAAACTATGGCTACACCTTC
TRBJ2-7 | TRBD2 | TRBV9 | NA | CASSATSGSAGEQYF | TGTGCCAGCAGCGCGACTAGCGGGAGTGCTGGCGAGCAGTACTTC
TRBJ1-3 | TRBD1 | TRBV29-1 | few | CSVGDSSGNTIYF | TGCAGCGTTGGGGACAGCTCTGGAAACACCATATATTTT